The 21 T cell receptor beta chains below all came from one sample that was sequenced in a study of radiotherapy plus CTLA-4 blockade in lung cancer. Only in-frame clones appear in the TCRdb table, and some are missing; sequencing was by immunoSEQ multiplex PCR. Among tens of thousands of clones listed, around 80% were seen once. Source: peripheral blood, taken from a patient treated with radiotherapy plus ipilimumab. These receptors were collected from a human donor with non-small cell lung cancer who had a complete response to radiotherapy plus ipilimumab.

In nucleotides, the CDR3 is TGTGCCAGCAGTCAAGCCAGCGCCCTAGCCAAAAACATTCAGTACTTC. Translated: CASSQASALAKNIQYF. The rearrangement joins TRBV28 to TRBJ2-4, with unresolved D. Trimming stripped 5 bases from V and 0 bases from J, with 14 bases between. This CDR3 contains 16 residues. Germline V gives CDR1 MDHEN, CDR2 SYDVKM.

The CDR3 nucleotides are TGTGCCAGCAGCGCGGACTTAAGTACCTACGAGCAGTACTTC. The encoded protein is CASSADLSTYEQYF. V usage is TRBV7-9 and J usage is TRBJ2-7, with D possibly being TRBD2 (5 bases). CDR1 is SEHNR, CDR2 FQNEAQ, per germline (reference sequence). The CDR3 length is 14 residues. V lost 5 bases and J lost 2, with 13 bases in between.

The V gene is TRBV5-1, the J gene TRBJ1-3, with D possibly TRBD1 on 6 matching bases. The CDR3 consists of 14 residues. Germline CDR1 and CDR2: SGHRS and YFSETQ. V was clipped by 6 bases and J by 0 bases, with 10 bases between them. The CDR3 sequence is CASTGEHSGNTIYF. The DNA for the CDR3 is TGCGCCAGCACAGGGGAACACTCTGGAAACACCATATATTTT.

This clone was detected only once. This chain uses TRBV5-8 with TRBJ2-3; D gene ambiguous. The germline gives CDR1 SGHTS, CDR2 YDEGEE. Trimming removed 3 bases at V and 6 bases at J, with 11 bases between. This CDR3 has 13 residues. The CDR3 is CASSSGRGDTQYF. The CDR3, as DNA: TGTGCCAGCAGCTCCGGACGTGGGGATACGCAGTATTTT.

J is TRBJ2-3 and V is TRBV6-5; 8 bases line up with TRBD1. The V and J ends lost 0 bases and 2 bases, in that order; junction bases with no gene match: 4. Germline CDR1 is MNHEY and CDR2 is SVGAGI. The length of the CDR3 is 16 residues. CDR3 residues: CASSYSGTGITDTQYF. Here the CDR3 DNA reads TGTGCCAGCAGTTACTCCGGGACAGGCATCACAGATACGCAGTATTTT.

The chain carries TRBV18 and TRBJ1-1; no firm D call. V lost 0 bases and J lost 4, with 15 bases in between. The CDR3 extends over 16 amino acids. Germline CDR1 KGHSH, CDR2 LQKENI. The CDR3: CASSPPSGVATTEAFF. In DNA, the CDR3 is TGTGCCAGCTCACCACCGTCTGGGGTTGCAACCACTGAAGCTTTCTTT.

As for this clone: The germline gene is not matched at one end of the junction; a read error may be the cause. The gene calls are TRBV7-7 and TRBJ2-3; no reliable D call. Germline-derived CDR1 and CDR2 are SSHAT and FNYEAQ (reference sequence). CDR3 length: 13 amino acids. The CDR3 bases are TGTGCTAGCAGCCCTCGACTGGAGGATACGCAGTATTTT. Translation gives CASSPRLEDTQYF. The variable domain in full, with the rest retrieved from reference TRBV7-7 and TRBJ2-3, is GAGVSQSPRYKVTKRGQDVTLRCDPISSHATLYWYQQALGQGPEFLTYFNYEAQPDKSGLPSDRFSAERPEGSISTLTIQRTEQRDSAMYRCASSPRLEDTQYFGPGTRLTVL.

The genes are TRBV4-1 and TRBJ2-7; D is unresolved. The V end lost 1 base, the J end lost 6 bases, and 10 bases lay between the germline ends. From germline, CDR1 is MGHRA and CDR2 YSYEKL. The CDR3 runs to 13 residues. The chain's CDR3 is CASSQGVGFEQYV. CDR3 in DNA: TGCGCCAGCAGCCAAGGCGTGGGGTTCGAGCAGTACGTC.

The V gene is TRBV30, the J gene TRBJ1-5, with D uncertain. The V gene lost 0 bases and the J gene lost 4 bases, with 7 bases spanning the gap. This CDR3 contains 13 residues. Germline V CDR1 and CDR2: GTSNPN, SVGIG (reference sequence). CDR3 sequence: CAWSVIGNQPQHF. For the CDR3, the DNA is TGTGCCTGGAGTGTAATAGGGAATCAGCCCCAGCATTTT.

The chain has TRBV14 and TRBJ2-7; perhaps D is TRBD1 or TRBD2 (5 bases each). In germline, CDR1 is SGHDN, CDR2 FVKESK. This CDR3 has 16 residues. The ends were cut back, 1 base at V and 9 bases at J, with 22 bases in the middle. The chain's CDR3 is CASSQGPGTELRGQYV. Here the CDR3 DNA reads TGTGCCAGCAGCCAAGGGCCAGGGACGGAACTACGAGGGCAGTACGTC.

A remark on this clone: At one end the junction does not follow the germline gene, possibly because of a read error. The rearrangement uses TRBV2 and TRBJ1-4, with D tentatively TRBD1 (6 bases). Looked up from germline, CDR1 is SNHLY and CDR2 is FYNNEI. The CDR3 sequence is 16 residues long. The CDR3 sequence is CASLPLRGTTAPSLGF. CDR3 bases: TGTGCCAGCCTCCCCCTGAGGGGGACAACTGCACCATCTTTAGGCTTT.

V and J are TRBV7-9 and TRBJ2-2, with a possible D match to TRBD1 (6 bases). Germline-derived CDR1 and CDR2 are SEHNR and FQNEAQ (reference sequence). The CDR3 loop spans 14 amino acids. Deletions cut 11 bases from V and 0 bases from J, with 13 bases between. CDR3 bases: TGTGCCGGCCTGGGACAAGCGAACACCGGGGAGCTGTTTTTT. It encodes CAGLGQANTGELFF.

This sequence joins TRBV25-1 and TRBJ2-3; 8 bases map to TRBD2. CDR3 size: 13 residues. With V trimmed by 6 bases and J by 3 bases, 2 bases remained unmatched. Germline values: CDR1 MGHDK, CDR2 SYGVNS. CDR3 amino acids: CASRTGGTDTQYF. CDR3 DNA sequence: TGTGCCAGCAGAACGGGGGGGACAGATACGCAGTATTTT.

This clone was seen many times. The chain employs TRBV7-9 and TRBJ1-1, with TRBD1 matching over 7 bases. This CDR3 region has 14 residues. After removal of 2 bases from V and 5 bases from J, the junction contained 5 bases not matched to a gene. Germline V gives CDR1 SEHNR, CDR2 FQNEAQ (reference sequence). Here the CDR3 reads CASSLSAGGTEAFF. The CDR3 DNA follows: TGTGCCAGCAGCTTATCAGCAGGGGGGACTGAAGCTTTCTTT.

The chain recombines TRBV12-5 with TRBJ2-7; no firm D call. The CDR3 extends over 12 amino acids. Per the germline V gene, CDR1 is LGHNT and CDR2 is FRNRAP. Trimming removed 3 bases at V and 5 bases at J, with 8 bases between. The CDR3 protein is CASGLRSNEQYF. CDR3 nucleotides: TGTGCTAGTGGTTTACGCAGTAACGAGCAGTACTTC.

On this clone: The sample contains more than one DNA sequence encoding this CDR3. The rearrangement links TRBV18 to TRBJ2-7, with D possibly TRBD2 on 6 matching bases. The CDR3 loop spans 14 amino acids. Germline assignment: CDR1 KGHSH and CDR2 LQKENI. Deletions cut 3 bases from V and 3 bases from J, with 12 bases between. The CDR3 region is CASSPGGGLYEQYV. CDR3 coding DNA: TGTGCCAGCTCACCCGGTGGAGGGCTCTACGAGCAGTACGTC.

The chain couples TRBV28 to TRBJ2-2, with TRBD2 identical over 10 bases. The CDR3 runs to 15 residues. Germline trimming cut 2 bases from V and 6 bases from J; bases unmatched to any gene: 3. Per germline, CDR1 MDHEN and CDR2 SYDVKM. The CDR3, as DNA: TGTGCCAGCAGTTTAGTACTAGCGGGATCCGGGGAGCTGTTTTTT. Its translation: CASSLVLAGSGELFF. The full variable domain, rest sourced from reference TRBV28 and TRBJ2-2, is DVKVTQSSRYLVKRTGEKVFLECVQDMDHENMFWYRQDPGLGLRLIYFSYDVKMKEKGDIPEGYSVSREKKERFSLILESASTNQTSMYLCASSLVLAGSGELFFGEGSRLTVL.

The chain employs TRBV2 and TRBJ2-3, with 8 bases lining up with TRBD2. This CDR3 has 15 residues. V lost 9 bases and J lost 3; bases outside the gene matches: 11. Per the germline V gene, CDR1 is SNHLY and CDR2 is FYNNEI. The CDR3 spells CARGLGVAGTDTQYF. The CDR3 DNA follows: TGTGCCAGAGGCCTCGGCGTAGCGGGGACAGATACGCAGTATTTT.

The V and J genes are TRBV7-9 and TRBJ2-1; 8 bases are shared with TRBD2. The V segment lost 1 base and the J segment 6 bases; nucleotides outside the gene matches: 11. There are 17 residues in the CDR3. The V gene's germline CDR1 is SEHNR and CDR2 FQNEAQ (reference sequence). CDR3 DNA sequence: TGTGCCAGCAGCTTAGGGAGCGGGAGTAATCTACTCAATGAGCAGTTCTTC. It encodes CASSLGSGSNLLNEQFF. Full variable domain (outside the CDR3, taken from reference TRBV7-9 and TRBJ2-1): DTGVSQNPRHKITKRGQNVTFRCDPISEHNRLYWYRQTLGQGPEFLTYFQNEAQLEKSRLLSDRFSAERPKGSFSTLEIQRTEQGDSAMYLCASSLGSGSNLLNEQFFGPGTRLTVL.

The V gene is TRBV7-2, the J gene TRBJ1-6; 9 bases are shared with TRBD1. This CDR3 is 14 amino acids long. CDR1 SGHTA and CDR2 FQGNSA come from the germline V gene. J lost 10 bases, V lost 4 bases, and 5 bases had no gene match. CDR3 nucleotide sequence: TGTGCCAGCAGCTCGGACAGGGGAAACTCACCCCTCCACTTT. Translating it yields CASSSDRGNSPLHF.

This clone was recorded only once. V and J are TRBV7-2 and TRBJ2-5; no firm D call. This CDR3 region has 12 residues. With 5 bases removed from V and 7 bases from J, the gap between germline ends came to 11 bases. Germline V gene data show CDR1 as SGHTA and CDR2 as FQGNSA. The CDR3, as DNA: TGTGCCAGCAGCCAAGACCAGTTGACCCAGTACTTC. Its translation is CASSQDQLTQYF.